Presented here are 19 T cell receptor beta chains from one specimen sequenced in a study of beta chain features in type 1 diabetes. The study's findings and limits: Within each of all four CD4+ subsets, Type 1 diabetes patients had TCRB CDR3s that were moderately but significantly shorter.

The antigens of these receptors remain unknown. TCRB transcripts that were expressed got sequenced, as all of the isolated RNA had been reverse transcribed. Repertoires were generated with immunoSEQ multiplex PCR, while TCRdb's copy carries only in-frame clones and drops some. The sample has around 140,000 clones; approximately 13% are singletons. The specimen sequenced was central memory CD4+ T cells from blood. The receptors were sampled from a man younger than 30 with type 1 diabetes.

This clone was seen only a few times. The chain has TRBV7-3 and TRBJ1-6; the match to TRBD1 covers 7 bases. CDR3 size: 14 residues. Looked up from germline, CDR1 is SGHTA and CDR2 is FQGTGA. After removal of 4 bases from V and 6 bases from J, the junction contained 3 bases not matched to a gene. Here the CDR3 reads CASSYGTANSPLHF. The CDR3 DNA follows: TGTGCCAGCAGCTACGGGACAGCTAATTCACCCCTCCACTTT.

A few counts support this clone. Other DNA sequences in this specimen translate into the identical CDR3. The chain recombines TRBV18 with TRBJ2-1; D unresolved. The CDR3 consists of 13 residues. V was cut by 3 bases and J by 7 bases, with 10 bases left in between. Germline V CDR1 and CDR2: KGHSH, LQKENI. CDR3 in amino acids: CASSPPGPNEQFF. The DNA of the CDR3 is TGTGCCAGCTCACCTCCCGGTCCGAATGAGCAGTTCTTC.

Of note for this clone: This sequence is one base from a far larger clone and is likely a read error. Other DNA sequences in the sample encode the same CDR3. The V and J genes are TRBV30 and TRBJ1-5; D is unclear. The CDR3 sequence is 14 residues long. The V end lost 2 bases, the J end lost 2 bases, and 10 bases lay between the germline ends. CDR1 and CDR2 from the germline V gene are GTSNPN and SVGIG (reference sequence). In DNA form, the CDR3 reads TGTGCCTGGAGTTTGGCGGGTGGCAATCAGCCCCAGCATTTT. It is translated as CAWSLAGGNQPQHF.

The chain combines TRBV14 with TRBJ2-7, with TRBD1 matching 10 bases. The CDR3 is made up of 16 amino acids. In germline, CDR1 is SGHDN, CDR2 FVKESK. Trimming at V came to 3 bases and at J to 2 bases, leaving 7 bases not matched to a gene. The CDR3 protein is CASSQGTGVSTYEQYF. The CDR3 region has the DNA TGTGCCAGCAGCCAGGGGACAGGGGTCTCCACCTACGAGCAGTACTTC.

The chain joins TRBV19 to TRBJ2-7; possible D gene TRBD2, 6 bases. CDR1 is LNHDA, CDR2 SQIVND, per germline (reference sequence). This CDR3 has 14 residues. The ends were cut back, 5 bases at V and 2 bases at J, with 13 bases in the middle. The CDR3 bases are TGTGCCAGTAGTGAATATAGCGGCACCTACGAGCAGTACTTC. Protein product: CASSEYSGTYEQYF.

This clone has only one observation. This rearrangement joins TRBV4-1 to TRBJ2-4; D uncertain. The CDR3 is 14 amino acids. The germline V and J ends were trimmed by 4 bases and 0 bases, with 7 bases remaining between them. From germline, CDR1 is MGHRA and CDR2 YSYEKL. This CDR3 is CASSPSLAKNIQYF. For the CDR3, the DNA is TGCGCCAGCAGCCCCAGCCTAGCCAAAAACATTCAGTACTTC.

This clone was counted between two and nine times. V usage is TRBV7-2 and J usage is TRBJ2-2; the D gene is possibly TRBD2 (6 bases). Germline CDR1 is SGHTA and CDR2 is FQGNSA. V dropped 0 bases and J dropped 4 bases, with 6 bases sitting between them. CDR3 size: 14 residues. The CDR3 loop is CASSLAGGTGELFF. The CDR3 DNA is TGTGCCAGCAGCTTAGCGGGGGGCACCGGGGAGCTGTTTTTT.

This chain connects TRBV6-6 to TRBJ2-5; perhaps TRBD2 as D (6 bases). V lost 7 bases to trimming and J lost 5 bases, with 20 bases between them. This CDR3 has 15 amino acids. Germline CDR1 reads MNHNY; CDR2 reads SVGAGI (reference sequence). DNA of the CDR3: TGTGCCAGCAACCTACGGGACTCAGGCGGGGAGACCCAGTACTTC. Translated, it gives CASNLRDSGGETQYF.

The table lists this clone with a few counts. The V call is TRBV21-1, the J call TRBJ1-2. TRBV21-1 is a pseudogene. The CDR3 runs to 12 residues. The CDR3 sequence: CASSNRTYGYTF. The CDR3 region has the DNA TGTGCCAGCAGCAATAGGACTTATGGCTACACCTTC.

This clone has a count of ten or more. V usage is TRBV29-1 and J usage is TRBJ2-2, with D maybe TRBD1 (7 bases). The CDR3 has 14 residues. CDR1 is SQVTM and CDR2 is ANQGSEA in the germline V gene. Trimming pared 7 bases from V and 1 base from J, leaving 13 bases between. The CDR3 protein is CSAPGDRNTGELFF. CDR3 DNA: TGCAGCGCCCCGGGGGACAGGAACACCGGGGAGCTGTTTTTT.

This clone was recorded a few times. The sample holds other DNA sequences that translate to the same CDR3. The J gene is TRBJ1-2, the V gene TRBV30, with 11 bases matching TRBD1. Unmatched junction bases numbered 8, after V lost 2 bases and J lost 6 bases. The CDR3 is made up of 15 amino acids. Germline loops: CDR1 GTSNPN, CDR2 SVGIG (reference sequence). The chain's CDR3 is CAWSSPGQGGNGYTF. CDR3 nucleotide sequence: TGTGCCTGGAGTTCCCCGGGACAGGGGGGAAATGGCTACACCTTC.

V is TRBV11-3 and J is TRBJ1-2, with D uncertain. Trimming removed 4 bases at V and 4 bases at J, with 7 bases between. The germline V gene encodes CDR1 SGHNT and CDR2 YENEEA. This CDR3 comprises 12 residues. CDR3 sequence (DNA): TGTGCCAGCAGCTCGACAAGCTATGGCTACACCTTC. Translation: CASSSTSYGYTF.

Comment on this clone: Since a far larger clone is one base different, this is likely a read error. V usage is TRBV7-9 and J usage is TRBJ2-7; D is undetermined. Trimming left V 2 bases short and J 0 bases short, with 8 bases between. The germline V gene has CDR1 SEHNR and CDR2 FQNEAQ (reference sequence). This CDR3 contains 14 residues. This chain's CDR3 is CASSLRASSYEQYF. The CDR3 region has the DNA TGTGCCAGCAGCTTACGGGCGAGCTCCTACGAGCAGTACTTC.

The rearrangement uses TRBV10-3 and TRBJ1-1; 9 bases line up with TRBD1. The germline gives CDR1 ENHRY, CDR2 SYGVKD. This CDR3 comprises 15 residues. The junction had 6 bases not matched to a gene; V was cut back by 3 bases and J by 4 bases. CDR3 in DNA: TGTGCCATCAGTGATCCCCGGACAGGGGCCACTGAAGCTTTCTTT. Encoded protein: CAISDPRTGATEAFF.

This clone was counted between two and nine times. The chain recombines TRBV2 with TRBJ1-5; maybe TRBD1 (5 bases). Germline V gives CDR1 SNHLY, CDR2 FYNNEI. The CDR3 consists of 13 residues. The V end was cut by 6 bases, the J end by 4 bases, with 10 bases between. The CDR3 nucleotides are TGTGCCAGCAGGAGGGCAGGGAATCAGCCCCAGCATTTT. Translation: CASRRAGNQPQHF.

The sample holds a few counts of this clone. This probably arose from a read error, given a far larger clone one base away. The same CDR3 arises from other DNA sequences in this sample as well. The V gene is TRBV29-1, the J gene TRBJ2-6; the D gene could be TRBD1 or TRBD2 (5 bases each). The V gene lost 6 bases and the J gene lost 0 bases, with 9 bases spanning the gap. CDR3 length: 14 amino acids. Germline CDR1 SQVTM, CDR2 ANQGSEA. The CDR3 loop reads CSVGVTSGANVLTF. The CDR3 DNA reads TGCAGCGTGGGGGTAACCTCTGGGGCCAACGTCCTGACTTTC.

This clone was counted between two and nine times. The chain links TRBV14 to TRBJ1-1; 9 bases fit TRBD1. The CDR3 totals 13 residues. The germline CDR1 and CDR2 sequences are SGHDN and FVKESK. The J segment lost 11 bases and the V segment lost 4 bases, leaving 8 bases of the junction unmatched. The CDR3 nucleotides are TGTGCCAGCAGCCCAACCCGGACAGGGGTGGCTTTCTTT. This codes for CASSPTRTGVAFF.

Many counts were recorded for this clone. This sequence joins TRBV30 and TRBJ2-1; D ambiguous. The V gene lost 0 bases and the J gene lost 8 bases, with 8 bases spanning the gap. CDR1 is GTSNPN, CDR2 SVGIG, per germline (reference sequence). The CDR3 runs 12 residues. In DNA form, the CDR3 reads TGTGCCTGGAGTGTCCTTGGCGATGAGCAGTTCTTC. Encoded protein: CAWSVLGDEQFF.

This clone was picked up one time. This chain connects TRBV19 to TRBJ2-5; 10 positions agree with TRBD1. This CDR3 is built from 13 residues. The V segment lost 5 bases and the J segment 5 bases; nucleotides outside the gene matches: 2. In germline, CDR1 is LNHDA, CDR2 SQIVND (reference sequence). The CDR3 DNA follows: TGTGCCAGTAGTCCGACAGGGGGCGAGACCCAGTACTTC. This encodes CASSPTGGETQYF.